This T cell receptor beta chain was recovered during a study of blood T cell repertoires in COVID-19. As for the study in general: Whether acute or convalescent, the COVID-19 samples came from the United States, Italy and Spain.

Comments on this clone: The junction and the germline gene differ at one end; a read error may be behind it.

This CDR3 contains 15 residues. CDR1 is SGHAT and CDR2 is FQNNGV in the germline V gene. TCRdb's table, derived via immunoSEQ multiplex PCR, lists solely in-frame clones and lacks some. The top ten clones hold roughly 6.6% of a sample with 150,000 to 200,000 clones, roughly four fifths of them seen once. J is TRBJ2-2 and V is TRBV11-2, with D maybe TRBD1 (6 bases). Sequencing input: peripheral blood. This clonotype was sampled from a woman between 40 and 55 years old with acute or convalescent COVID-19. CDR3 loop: CASSFRGRNAGELFF. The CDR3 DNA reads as TGTGCCAGCAGCTTCAGGGGTAGGAACGCCGGGGAGCTGTTTTTT.